The 13 T cell receptor beta chains listed next were all sequenced from one sample in a study of control samples from healthy donors and cancer patients. Sequencing used immunoSEQ multiplex PCR; TCRdb keeps in-frame clones, though not all of them. The sample lists approximately 27,000 clones, approximately 85% occurring once. Sequencing was carried out using PBMCs. These receptors were obtained from a woman aged 55-69 years with head and neck cancer.

This rearrangement joins TRBV9 to TRBJ1-1; D is undetermined. Trimming pared 0 bases from V and 3 bases from J, leaving 6 bases between. The CDR3 spans 13 residues. Germline V gene sequence: CDR1 SGDLS, CDR2 YYNGEE. The CDR3 bases are TGTGCCAGCAGCGTAGCCTGGGACACTGAAGCTTTCTTT. This encodes CASSVAWDTEAFF.

Only one count was recorded for this clone. The same CDR3 arises from other DNA sequences in this sample as well. The rearrangement uses TRBV30 and TRBJ1-6; possible D gene TRBD1, 6 bases. There are 14 residues in the CDR3. Germline loops: CDR1 GTSNPN, CDR2 SVGIG (reference sequence). Trimming took off 3 bases at V and 16 bases at J, with 22 bases between the two ends. The CDR3 spells CAWSPMRAGGPLHF. Here the CDR3 DNA reads TGTGCCTGGAGCCCGATGAGGGCCGGGGGGCCTCTCCACTTT.

This clone appeared a few times. The V and J genes are TRBV7-6 and TRBJ2-6; D gene unclear. The CDR3 covers 18 residues. Between the trimmed V and J ends, which lost 1 base and 0 bases, there was a span of 13 bases. Germline V gives CDR1 SGHVS, CDR2 FNYEAQ. The CDR3 sequence: CASSLVGFQPSGANVLTF. CDR3 DNA sequence: TGTGCCAGCAGCTTAGTAGGCTTCCAACCCTCTGGGGCCAACGTCCTGACTTTC.

This clone was detected only a few times. The chain recombines TRBV5-4 with TRBJ2-1, with D tentatively TRBD1 (5 bases). The germline gives CDR1 SGHNT, CDR2 YYREEE (reference sequence). The CDR3 contains 17 residues. With 3 bases removed from V and 0 bases from J, the gap between germline ends came to 16 bases. CDR3 loop: CASSSPTQGPSYNEQFF. The CDR3 DNA follows: TGTGCCAGCAGCTCCCCCACCCAGGGCCCCTCCTACAATGAGCAGTTCTTC.

The chain recombines TRBV3-1 (or the pseudogene TRBV3-2) with TRBJ2-1, with D perhaps assigned TRBD1 or TRBD2 (5 bases each). Trimming shortened V by 2 bases and J by 12 bases, and 14 bases separated the two germline ends. Germline loops: CDR1 LGHDT, CDR2 YNNKEL (reference sequence). The CDR3 has 13 residues. The CDR3 nucleotides are TGTGCCAGCAGCCAACGGGACCGAAAAGGGCAGTTCTTC. Translating it yields CASSQRDRKGQFF.

This clone was seen a few times. The CDR3, as DNA: TGTGCCAGCTCACCACTTCCAGGGGGGGACACAGATACGCAGTATTTT. Protein: CASSPLPGGDTDTQYF. The chain has TRBV18 and TRBJ2-3, with D perhaps being TRBD1 or TRBD2 (7 bases each). Germline-derived CDR1 and CDR2 are KGHSH and LQKENI. V was shortened by 1 base and J by 2 bases, with 13 bases between the two germline ends. The CDR3 runs 16 residues.

The genes are TRBV6-5 and TRBJ1-5; the D is unclear. The CDR3 covers 16 residues. The germline V gene encodes CDR1 MNHEY and CDR2 SVGAGI. V lost 2 bases and J lost 5, with 16 bases in between. CDR3 DNA: TGTGCCAGCAGTTACCTCGGACCCAGGCGAGATCAGCCCCAGCATTTT. It yields the protein CASSYLGPRRDQPQHF.

The J gene is TRBJ1-1, the V gene TRBV24-1; 8 bases are a match to TRBD1. V lost 4 bases and J lost 8; bases outside the gene matches: 5. Germline values: CDR1 KGHDR, CDR2 SFDVKD. The CDR3 runs to 13 residues. CDR3 residues: CATSDPHRGEAFF. Here the CDR3 DNA reads TGTGCCACCAGTGACCCCCACAGGGGGGAAGCTTTCTTT.

V gene TRBV5-1 combines with J gene TRBJ2-5, with unresolved D. Trimming pared 5 bases from V and 4 bases from J, leaving 15 bases between. CDR3 size: 14 residues. Germline CDR1 SGHRS, CDR2 YFSETQ. This CDR3 is CASSFHNRPETQYF. In nucleotides, the CDR3 is TGCGCCAGCAGTTTCCATAATCGGCCAGAGACCCAGTACTTC.

The V call is TRBV5-6, the J call TRBJ1-2, with D possibly being TRBD1 (6 bases). V lost 9 bases and J 2 bases, leaving 17 bases between the germline ends. CDR1 and CDR2 (germline): SGHDT, YYEEEE. The CDR3 totals 14 residues. The CDR3 protein is CAMSRAGENYGYTF. CDR3 coding DNA: TGTGCCATGTCGAGGGCAGGGGAAAACTATGGCTACACCTTC.

The genes are TRBV2 and TRBJ2-1; no reliable D call. The CDR3 covers 11 residues. CDR1 and CDR2 (germline): SNHLY, FYNNEI. V lost 11 bases and J 4 bases, leaving 9 bases between the germline ends. This CDR3 reads CALIIYNEQFF. The CDR3 nucleotides read TGTGCCCTCATAATTTACAATGAGCAGTTCTTC.

V gene TRBV12-3 or TRBV12-4 combines with J gene TRBJ2-7; 7 bases align to TRBD1. This CDR3 contains 13 residues. V was pared by 0 bases and J by 7 bases, with 3 bases of the junction left unmatched. The CDR3 spells CASSLATGREQYF. The CDR3 coding sequence is TGTGCCAGCAGTTTAGCGACAGGGCGAGAGCAGTACTTC.

V is TRBV7-2 and J is TRBJ2-1; 9 positions agree with TRBD2. Germline lookup yields CDR1 SGHTA and CDR2 FQGNSA. V was clipped by 5 bases and J by 4 bases; unmatched bases: 12. CDR3 length: 17 amino acids. The CDR3 sequence: CASSPRGAAGGYNEQFF. CDR3 DNA: TGTGCCAGCAGCCCCCGGGGGGCCGCGGGGGGGTACAATGAGCAGTTCTTC.